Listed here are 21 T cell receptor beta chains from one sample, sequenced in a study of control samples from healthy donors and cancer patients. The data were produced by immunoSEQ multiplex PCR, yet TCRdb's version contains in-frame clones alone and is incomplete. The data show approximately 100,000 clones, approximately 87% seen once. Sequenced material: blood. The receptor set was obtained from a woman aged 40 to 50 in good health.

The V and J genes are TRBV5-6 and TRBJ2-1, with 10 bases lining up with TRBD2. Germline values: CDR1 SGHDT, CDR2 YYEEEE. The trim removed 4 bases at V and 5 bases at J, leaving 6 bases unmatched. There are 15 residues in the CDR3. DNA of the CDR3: TGTGCCAGCAGCAAGGGAACTAGCGGGGACAATGAGCAGTTCTTC. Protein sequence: CASSKGTSGDNEQFF.

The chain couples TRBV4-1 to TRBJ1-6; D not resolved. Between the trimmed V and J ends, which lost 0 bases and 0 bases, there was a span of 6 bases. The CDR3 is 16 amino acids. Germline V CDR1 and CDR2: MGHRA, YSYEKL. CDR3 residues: CASSQETSSYNSPLHF. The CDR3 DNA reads TGCGCCAGCAGCCAAGAAACAAGCTCCTATAATTCACCCCTCCACTTT.

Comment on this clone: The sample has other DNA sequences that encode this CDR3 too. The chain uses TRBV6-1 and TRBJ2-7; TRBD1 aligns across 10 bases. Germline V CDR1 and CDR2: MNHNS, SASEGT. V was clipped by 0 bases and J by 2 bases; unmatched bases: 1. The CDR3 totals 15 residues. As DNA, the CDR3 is TGTGCCAGCAGTGAAGCTGGGACAGGGGCCTACGAGCAGTACTTC. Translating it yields CASSEAGTGAYEQYF.

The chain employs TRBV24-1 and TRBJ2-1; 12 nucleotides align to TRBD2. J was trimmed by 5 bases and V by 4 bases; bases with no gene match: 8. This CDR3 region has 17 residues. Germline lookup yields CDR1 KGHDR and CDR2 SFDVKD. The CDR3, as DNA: TGTGCCACCAGTGAAAAACCGGGACTAGCGGGTAACAATGAGCAGTTCTTC. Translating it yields CATSEKPGLAGNNEQFF.

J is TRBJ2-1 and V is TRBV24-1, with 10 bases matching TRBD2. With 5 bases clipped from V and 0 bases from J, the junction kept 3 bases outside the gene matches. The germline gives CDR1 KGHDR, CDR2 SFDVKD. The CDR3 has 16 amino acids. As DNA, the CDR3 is TGTGCCACCAGTGCTGAGCGGGGGGGCTCCTACAATGAGCAGTTCTTC. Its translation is CATSAERGGSYNEQFF.

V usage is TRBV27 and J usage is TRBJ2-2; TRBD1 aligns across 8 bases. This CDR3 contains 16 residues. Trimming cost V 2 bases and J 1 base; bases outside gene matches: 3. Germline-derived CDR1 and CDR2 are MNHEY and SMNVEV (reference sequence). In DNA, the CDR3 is TGTGCCAGCAGTTTAGCGACAGGGGTGAACACCGGGGAGCTGTTTTTT. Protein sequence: CASSLATGVNTGELFF.

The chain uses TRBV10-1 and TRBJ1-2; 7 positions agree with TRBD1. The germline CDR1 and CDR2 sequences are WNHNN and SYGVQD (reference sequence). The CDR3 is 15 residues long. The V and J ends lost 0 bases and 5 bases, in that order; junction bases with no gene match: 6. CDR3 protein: CASSESPGQEYGYTF. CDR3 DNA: TGCGCCAGCAGTGAGTCCCCCGGACAGGAGTATGGCTACACCTTC.

CDR3 protein: CASSYSVAAEAFF. The CDR3 nucleotides read TGTGCCAGCAGTTACTCGGTGGCGGCTGAAGCTTTCTTT. The chain employs TRBV6-6 and TRBJ1-1, with unresolved D. Trimming removed 0 bases at V and 6 bases at J, with 8 bases between. CDR1 is MNHNY, CDR2 SVGAGI, per germline (reference sequence). The CDR3 is 13 residues long.

As DNA, the CDR3 is TGTGCCAGCAGCTTAAGGACAGGGGGCGCGTATGGGGCCAACGTCCTGACTTTC. Translated: CASSLRTGGAYGANVLTF. The chain combines TRBV7-3 with TRBJ2-6, with TRBD1 matching over 11 bases. Germline assignment: CDR1 SGHTA and CDR2 FQGTGA. This CDR3 contains 18 residues. The V segment lost 1 base and the J segment 3 bases; nucleotides outside the gene matches: 5. Filled out from reference TRBV7-3 and TRBJ2-6, the complete variable domain reads GAGVSQTPSNKVTEKGKYVELRCDPISGHTALYWYRQSLGQGPEFLIYFQGTGAADDSGLPNDRFFAVRPEGSVSTLKIQRTERGDSAVYLCASSLRTGGAYGANVLTFGAGSRLTVL.

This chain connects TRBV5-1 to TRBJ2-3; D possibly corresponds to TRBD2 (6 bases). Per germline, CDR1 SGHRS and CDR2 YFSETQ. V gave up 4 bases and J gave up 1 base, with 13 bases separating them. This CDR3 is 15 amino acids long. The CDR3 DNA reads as TGCGCCAGCAGCCTCGGGACTCGACGCACAGATACGCAGTATTTT. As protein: CASSLGTRRTDTQYF. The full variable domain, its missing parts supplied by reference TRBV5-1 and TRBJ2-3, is KAGVTQTPRYLIKTRGQQVTLSCSPISGHRSVSWYQQTPGQGLQFLFEYFSETQRNKGNFPGRFSGRQFSNSRSEMNVSTLELGDSALYLCASSLGTRRTDTQYFGPGTRLTVL.

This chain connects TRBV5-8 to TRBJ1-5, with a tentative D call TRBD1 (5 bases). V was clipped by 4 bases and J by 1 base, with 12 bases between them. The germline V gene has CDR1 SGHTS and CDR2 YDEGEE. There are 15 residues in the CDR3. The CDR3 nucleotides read TGTGCCAGCAGCCCAGGGTGGGGAAGCAATCAGCCCCAGCATTTT. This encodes CASSPGWGSNQPQHF.

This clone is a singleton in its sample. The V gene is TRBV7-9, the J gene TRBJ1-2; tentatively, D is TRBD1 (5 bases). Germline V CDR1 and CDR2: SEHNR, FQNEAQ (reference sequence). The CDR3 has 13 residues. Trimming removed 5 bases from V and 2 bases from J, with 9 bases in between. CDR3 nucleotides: TGTGCCAGCAGCGAGGAGGGGAACTATGGCTACACCTTC. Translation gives CASSEEGNYGYTF.

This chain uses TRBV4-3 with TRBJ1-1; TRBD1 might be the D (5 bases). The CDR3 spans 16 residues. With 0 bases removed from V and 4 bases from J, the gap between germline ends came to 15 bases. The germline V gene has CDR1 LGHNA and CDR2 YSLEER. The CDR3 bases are TGCGCCAGCAGCCAAGATGACCAGGGAGGAAGCACTGAAGCTTTCTTT. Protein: CASSQDDQGGSTEAFF.

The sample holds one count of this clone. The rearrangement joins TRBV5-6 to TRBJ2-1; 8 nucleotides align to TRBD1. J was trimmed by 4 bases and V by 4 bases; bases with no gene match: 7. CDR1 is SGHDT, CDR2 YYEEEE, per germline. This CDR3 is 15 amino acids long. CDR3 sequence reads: CASSRTGNRYNEQFF. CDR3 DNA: TGTGCCAGCAGCCGGACAGGGAATAGATACAATGAGCAGTTCTTC.

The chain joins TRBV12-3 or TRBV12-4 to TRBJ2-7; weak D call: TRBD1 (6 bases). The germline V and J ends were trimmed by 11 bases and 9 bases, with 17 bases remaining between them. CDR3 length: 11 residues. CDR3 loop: CAGRTASVQYF. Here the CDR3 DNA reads TGTGCCGGAAGGACAGCATCAGTGCAGTACTTC.

The CDR3 coding sequence is TGTGCCAGCAGTTACTCGATAACGGCAGCTAACTATGGCTACACCTTC. Translated, it gives CASSYSITAANYGYTF. This rearrangement joins TRBV6-5 to TRBJ1-2; D gene unclear. CDR3 length: 16 amino acids. Germline-derived CDR1 and CDR2 are MNHEY and SVGAGI. V was clipped by 0 bases and J by 0 bases, with 11 bases between them.

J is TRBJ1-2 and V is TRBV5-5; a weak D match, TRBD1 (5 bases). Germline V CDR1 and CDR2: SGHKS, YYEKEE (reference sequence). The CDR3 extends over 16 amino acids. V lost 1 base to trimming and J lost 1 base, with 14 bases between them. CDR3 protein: CASSLRVLGDNYGYTF. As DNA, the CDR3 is TGTGCCAGCAGCTTGAGGGTATTGGGGGATAACTATGGCTACACCTTC.

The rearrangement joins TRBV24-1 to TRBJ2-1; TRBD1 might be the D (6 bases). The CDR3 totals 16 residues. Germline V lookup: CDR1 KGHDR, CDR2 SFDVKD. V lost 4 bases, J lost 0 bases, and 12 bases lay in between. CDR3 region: CATSEGRGSSYNEQFF. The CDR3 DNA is TGTGCCACCAGTGAAGGTAGGGGGAGCTCCTACAATGAGCAGTTCTTC.

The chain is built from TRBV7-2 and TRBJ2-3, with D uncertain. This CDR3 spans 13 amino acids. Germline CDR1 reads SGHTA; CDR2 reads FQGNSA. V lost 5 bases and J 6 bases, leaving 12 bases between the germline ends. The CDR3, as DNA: TGTGCCAGCAGCCAGTCGGGCCGGGATACGCAGTATTTT. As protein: CASSQSGRDTQYF. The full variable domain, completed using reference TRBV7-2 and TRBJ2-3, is GAGVSQSPSNKVTEKGKDVELRCDPISGHTALYWYRQSLGQGLEFLIYFQGNSAPDKSGLPSDRFSAERTGGSVSTLTIQRTQQEDSAVYLCASSQSGRDTQYFGPGTRLTVL.

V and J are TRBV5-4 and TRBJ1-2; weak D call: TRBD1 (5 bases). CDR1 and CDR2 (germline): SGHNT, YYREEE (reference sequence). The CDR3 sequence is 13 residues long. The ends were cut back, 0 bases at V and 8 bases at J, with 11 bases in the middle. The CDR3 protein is CASSLDGQGGYTF. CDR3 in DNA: TGTGCCAGCAGCTTGGATGGTCAGGGAGGCTACACCTTC.

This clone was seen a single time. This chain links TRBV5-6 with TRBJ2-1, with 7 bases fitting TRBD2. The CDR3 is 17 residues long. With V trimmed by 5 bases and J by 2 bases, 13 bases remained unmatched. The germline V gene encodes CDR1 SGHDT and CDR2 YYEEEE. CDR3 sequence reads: CASSPRGGGGAYNEQFF. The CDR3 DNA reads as TGTGCCAGCAGTCCAAGGGGAGGCGGGGGAGCCTACAATGAGCAGTTCTTC.